The sample holds many counts of the clone carrying this T cell receptor (beta chain). Its antigen is unidentified. The data belong to a study of neurological immune-mediated disorders. PBMCs stored at -80 C, 2 million in total, were the source of the unsorted libraries. Notes on the study in general: While HTLV-1-associated myelopathy showed the greatest TCR clonal expansion, multiple sclerosis showed the least, falling below healthy controls. None of the CDR3 amino acid sequences of expanded clones were shared across subjects, and this suggested private repertoires in all groups.

The V segment lost 6 bases and the J segment 8 bases; nucleotides outside the gene matches: 9. In germline, CDR1 is MDHEN, CDR2 SYDVKM. This CDR3 has 14 amino acids. The cDNA came from 5'RACE, which used 10-nucleotide random UMIs. One entry per CDR3 protein, called by TCRdb with MiXCR from the 5' RACE reads. The profile shows about 40,000 distinct CDR3 sequences, over 12% of them singletons. This sequence originates from a woman aged 50 to 65 with HTLV-1-associated myelopathy (HAM/TSP). Sample: PBMCs. The chain is built from TRBV28 and TRBJ1-2, with 10 bases fitting TRBD1. The DNA for the CDR3 is TGTGCCAGCAGGACCGGGACAGGGGCGGGGGGCTACACCTTC. Its translation is CASRTGTGAGGYTF.